The 32 T cell receptor beta chains listed next were all sequenced from one sample in a study of blood T cell repertoires in COVID-19. Data came from immunoSEQ multiplex PCR; TCRdb stores just in-frame clones and leaves some out. The sample has a few hundred thousand clones, approximately 84% seen once. The sample taken for sequencing was PBMCs or T cells enriched from blood (not recorded which). These receptors were obtained from a woman under 40 who had recovered from COVID-19.

This clone was picked up one time. The chain couples TRBV7-2 to TRBJ1-2; 8 bases fit TRBD1. With 0 bases clipped from V and 4 bases from J, the junction kept 7 bases outside the gene matches. The CDR3 spans 16 residues. Per germline, CDR1 SGHTA and CDR2 FQGNSA. This CDR3 is CASSLAPTGEGYGYTF. The CDR3 DNA follows: TGTGCCAGCAGCTTAGCACCGACAGGGGAAGGCTATGGCTACACCTTC.

With regard to this clone: The sample carries other DNA sequences with the same CDR3. J is TRBJ1-5 and V is TRBV30; D perhaps matches TRBD1 (5 bases). Germline values: CDR1 GTSNPN, CDR2 SVGIG (reference sequence). V shed 0 bases and J shed 4 bases, with 7 bases lying between them. The CDR3 length is 13 residues. CDR3 sequence: CAWSVQENQPQHF. The CDR3 bases are TGTGCCTGGAGTGTACAGGAAAATCAGCCCCAGCATTTT.

A single count supports this clone. V is TRBV7-7 and J is TRBJ2-7, with 9 bases lining up with TRBD1. The junction had 8 bases not matched to a gene; V was cut back by 5 bases and J by 3 bases. Looked up from germline, CDR1 is SSHAT and CDR2 is FNYEAQ (reference sequence). The CDR3 contains 15 residues. The CDR3 coding sequence is TGTGCCAGCAGCCCCGGGACAGGGAAGTTCTACGAGCAGTACTTC. Translating it yields CASSPGTGKFYEQYF.

The chain employs TRBV5-1 and TRBJ2-3, with TRBD2 matching 8 bases. J gave up 4 bases and V 3 bases, and 4 bases lay outside the gene matches. The germline gives CDR1 SGHRS, CDR2 YFSETQ. The CDR3 extends over 14 amino acids. The CDR3 sequence: CASSSRGDPDTQYF. Written as DNA, the CDR3 is TGCGCCAGCAGCTCGCGGGGGGACCCAGATACGCAGTATTTT. The whole variable domain, filled in from reference TRBV5-1 and TRBJ2-3, reads KAGVTQTPRYLIKTRGQQVTLSCSPISGHRSVSWYQQTPGQGLQFLFEYFSETQRNKGNFPGRFSGRQFSNSRSEMNVSTLELGDSALYLCASSSRGDPDTQYFGPGTRLTVL.

CDR3 residues: CASSFSGQGSGNTIYF. The DNA for the CDR3 is TGTGCCAGCAGTTTTAGCGGACAGGGGTCTGGAAACACCATATATTTT. The chain has TRBV27 and TRBJ1-3; TRBD1 matches at 9 bases. Germline V CDR1 and CDR2: MNHEY, SMNVEV (reference sequence). With V trimmed by 3 bases and J by 1 base, 4 bases remained unmatched. This CDR3 is 16 amino acids long.

The chain is built from TRBV27 and TRBJ2-1; 8 positions agree with TRBD2. V lost 1 base and J lost 3; bases outside the gene matches: 11. The V gene's germline CDR1 is MNHEY and CDR2 SMNVEV (reference sequence). CDR3 length: 18 residues. CDR3 bases: TGTGCCAGCAGTTTATTGGGGGGGCGGGGGGCCCTCTACAATGAGCAGTTCTTC. Amino acid sequence: CASSLLGGRGALYNEQFF.

The chain recombines TRBV5-6 with TRBJ2-7; TRBD2 matches at 7 bases. J gave up 1 base and V 4 bases, and 5 bases lay outside the gene matches. Per germline, CDR1 SGHDT and CDR2 YYEEEE. CDR3 size: 14 residues. CDR3 sequence reads: CASSIFSGSYEQYF. The CDR3, as DNA: TGTGCCAGCAGCATTTTTAGCGGGTCCTACGAGCAGTACTTC.

The chain uses TRBV11-2 and TRBJ1-2; no clear D gene. In germline, CDR1 is SGHAT, CDR2 FQNNGV. Trimming removed 4 bases from V and 0 bases from J, with 12 bases in between. The CDR3 runs to 15 residues. As DNA, the CDR3 is TGTGCCAGCAGCTCCGTCTCTAACCCTAACTATGGCTACACCTTC. Protein sequence: CASSSVSNPNYGYTF.

The chain has TRBV18 and TRBJ2-2, with D maybe TRBD2 (5 bases). The CDR3 is made up of 14 amino acids. Trimming removed 0 bases at V and 5 bases at J, with 7 bases between. Germline-derived CDR1 and CDR2 are KGHSH and LQKENI. The CDR3 here is CASSPPPGTGELFF. CDR3 nucleotides: TGTGCCAGCTCACCACCCCCGGGGACCGGGGAGCTGTTTTTT.

The rearrangement links TRBV28 to TRBJ1-5, with 7 bases fitting TRBD1. Germline assignment: CDR1 MDHEN and CDR2 SYDVKM. The CDR3 runs to 15 residues. Trimming removed 7 bases from V and 0 bases from J; junction bases left unmatched: 6. The CDR3 DNA is TGTGCCAGCACCCTTGGGACAGCTAGCAATCAGCCCCAGCATTTT. Encoded protein: CASTLGTASNQPQHF.

J is TRBJ2-1 and V is TRBV28, with 9 bases matching TRBD2. The CDR3 has 14 residues. CDR1 and CDR2 from the germline V gene are MDHEN and SYDVKM. The ends lost 8 bases at V and 2 bases at J; junction bases unmatched: 4. CDR3 DNA sequence: TGTGCCAGCTTTTTAGCGGGGGCCTACAATGAGCAGTTCTTC. It encodes CASFLAGAYNEQFF.

This sequence joins TRBV5-1 and TRBJ1-5; D gene ambiguous. CDR1 is SGHRS and CDR2 is YFSETQ in the germline V gene. V lost 0 bases and J lost 8, with 9 bases in between. This CDR3 spans 13 amino acids. CDR3 loop: CASSLGDKEPQHF. As DNA, the CDR3 is TGCGCCAGCAGCTTGGGCGACAAAGAGCCCCAGCATTTT. The complete variable domain, with remaining parts taken from reference TRBV5-1 and TRBJ1-5, reads KAGVTQTPRYLIKTRGQQVTLSCSPISGHRSVSWYQQTPGQGLQFLFEYFSETQRNKGNFPGRFSGRQFSNSRSEMNVSTLELGDSALYLCASSLGDKEPQHFGDGTRLSIL.

The chain uses TRBV27 and TRBJ2-7; 9 positions agree with TRBD1. The CDR3 is 15 amino acids. The ends lost 4 bases at V and 1 base at J; junction bases unmatched: 5. In germline, CDR1 is MNHEY, CDR2 SMNVEV (reference sequence). CDR3 sequence reads: CASSSSGTGSYEQYF. The CDR3 DNA reads as TGTGCCAGCAGTTCCTCCGGGACAGGGTCCTACGAGCAGTACTTC.

This rearrangement joins TRBV11-2 to TRBJ2-7, with 11 bases fitting TRBD1. Germline lookup yields CDR1 SGHAT and CDR2 FQNNGV. The CDR3 totals 16 residues. The trim removed 6 bases at V and 3 bases at J, leaving 10 bases unmatched. The DNA for the CDR3 is TGTGCCAGCAGAAACCCCGGACAGGGGGCAATCTACGAGCAGTACTTC. This translates into CASRNPGQGAIYEQYF.

In nucleotides, the CDR3 is TGTGCCAGTAGTATAGAGGGGGGAGGTAATCAGCCCCAGCATTTT. It is translated as CASSIEGGGNQPQHF. This sequence joins TRBV19 and TRBJ1-5; tentatively, D is TRBD1 (5 bases). The V gene lost 0 bases and the J gene lost 4 bases, with 10 bases spanning the gap. This CDR3 comprises 15 residues. Germline V gene sequence: CDR1 LNHDA, CDR2 SQIVND (reference sequence).

V gene TRBV19 combines with J gene TRBJ2-2; TRBD2 matches 11 bases. The CDR3 covers 15 residues. V gave up 5 bases and J gave up 6 bases; unmatched junction bases: 5. The germline CDR1 and CDR2 sequences are LNHDA and SQIVND (reference sequence). CDR3 sequence: CASSPRTSGPGELFF. Written as DNA, the CDR3 is TGTGCCAGTAGTCCTCGGACTAGCGGGCCCGGGGAGCTGTTTTTT.

In this sample, this clone turned up a few times. The chain has TRBV5-1 and TRBJ2-3; D might be TRBD1 (6 bases). Trimming left V 4 bases short and J 1 base short, with 25 bases between. The CDR3 is 19 residues long. From germline, CDR1 is SGHRS and CDR2 YFSETQ. DNA for the CDR3: TGCGCCAGCAGCAACCTTAACCACAGGGCCCCCAAGCGCACAGATACGCAGTATTTT. As protein: CASSNLNHRAPKRTDTQYF.

The V gene is TRBV27, the J gene TRBJ1-4; TRBD1 matches at 7 bases. The germline V gene encodes CDR1 MNHEY and CDR2 SMNVEV (reference sequence). There are 15 residues in the CDR3. V lost 6 bases and J lost 5; bases outside the gene matches: 9. The CDR3 reads CASRGTQGPNEKLFF. In DNA form, the CDR3 reads TGTGCCAGCAGAGGAACACAGGGGCCCAATGAAAAACTGTTTTTT. Variable domain in full (rest from reference TRBV27 and TRBJ1-4): EAQVTQNPRYLITVTGKKLTVTCSQNMNHEYMSWYRQDPGLGLRQIYYSMNVEVTDKGDVPEGYKVSRKEKRNFPLILESPSPNQTSLYFCASRGTQGPNEKLFFGSGTQLSVL.

The chain uses TRBV27 and TRBJ2-7; possible D gene TRBD1, 5 bases. The CDR3 is 12 residues long. The germline CDR1 and CDR2 sequences are MNHEY and SMNVEV (reference sequence). DNA for the CDR3: TGTGCTTCTTTTGGTTGGGGCGGCGAGCAGTACTTC. The encoded protein is CASFGWGGEQYF.

J is TRBJ2-1 and V is TRBV27; D is unresolved. Trimming pared 4 bases from V and 0 bases from J, leaving 19 bases between. Germline CDR1 MNHEY, CDR2 SMNVEV (reference sequence). The length of the CDR3 is 18 residues. CDR3 region: CASSSREVSSHSYNEQFF. The DNA for the CDR3 is TGTGCCAGCAGTTCCCGCGAGGTGTCATCCCACTCCTACAATGAGCAGTTCTTC.

J is TRBJ1-1 and V is TRBV6-4; tentative D call: TRBD1 (5 bases). Trimming stripped 2 bases from V and 1 base from J, with 5 bases between. The CDR3 consists of 13 residues. Looked up from germline, CDR1 is MRHNA and CDR2 is SNTAGT. CDR3 in DNA: TGTGCCAGCAGTGACAGGGGGAACACTGAAGCTTTCTTT. Residues: CASSDRGNTEAFF.

The J gene is TRBJ2-3, the V gene TRBV5-1; D ambiguous. The germline V gene has CDR1 SGHRS and CDR2 YFSETQ. V lost 1 base to trimming and J lost 0 bases, with 9 bases between them. This CDR3 region has 15 residues. This CDR3 is CASSLWRKSTDTQYF. The CDR3 coding sequence is TGCGCCAGCAGCTTGTGGCGGAAAAGCACAGATACGCAGTATTTT.

This chain uses TRBV9 with TRBJ1-1; D uncertain. This CDR3 contains 16 residues. The V gene's germline CDR1 is SGDLS and CDR2 YYNGEE. V was shortened by 0 bases and J by 4 bases, with 16 bases between the two germline ends. CDR3 amino acids: CASSVDRGLKSTEAFF. CDR3 bases: TGTGCCAGCAGCGTAGATCGGGGTTTGAAGAGCACTGAAGCTTTCTTT.

The genes are TRBV6-2 or TRBV6-3 and TRBJ1-5, with D perhaps TRBD1 (5 bases). Germline CDR1 MNHEY, CDR2 SVGEGT. This CDR3 is 15 amino acids long. Trimming left V 4 bases short and J 4 bases short, with 14 bases between. The DNA of the CDR3 is TGTGCCAGCAGTTCACAGAATGGGGCGAATCAGCCCCAGCATTTT. Translated: CASSSQNGANQPQHF.

The rearrangement links TRBV4-3 to TRBJ1-6; 8 bases are a match to TRBD1. The CDR3 runs 15 residues. Germline V CDR1 and CDR2: LGHNA, YSLEER. After removal of 0 bases from V and 10 bases from J, the junction contained 5 bases not matched to a gene. The CDR3 bases are TGCGCCAGCAGCCAAGATCGGGCAGGGGGCTCACCCCTCCACTTT. Its translation is CASSQDRAGGSPLHF.

The chain recombines TRBV15 with TRBJ2-2; TRBD1 agrees at 7 bases. Per the germline V gene, CDR1 is LNHNV and CDR2 is YYDKDF (reference sequence). The CDR3 is 15 residues long. V was clipped by 2 bases and J by 5 bases; unmatched bases: 5. CDR3 nucleotides: TGTGCCACCAGCAGACAGACAGGGCATACCGGGGAGCTGTTTTTT. The encoded protein is CATSRQTGHTGELFF.

Comment on this clone: One junction end does not reproduce the germline sequence, and a read error may be involved. This chain connects TRBV3-1 (or the pseudogene TRBV3-2) to TRBJ2-7; the match to TRBD2 covers 9 bases. In germline, CDR1 is LGHDT, CDR2 YNNKEL (reference sequence). The CDR3 loop spans 15 amino acids. DNA of the CDR3: TGTGCCCGCAGCCGGGGCGGGGGGGCGTCCTACGAGCAGTACTTC. Translating gives CARSRGGGASYEQYF.

The chain has TRBV6-2 or TRBV6-3 and TRBJ2-3; TRBD1 is a possible D gene (5 bases). This CDR3 comprises 21 residues. In germline, CDR1 is MNHEY, CDR2 SVGEGT. The V gene lost 0 bases and the J gene lost 0 bases, with 25 bases spanning the gap. For the CDR3, the DNA is TGTGCCAGCAGTTACTCGATTTATTTATCTGTTGACAGACAAAGCACAGATACGCAGTATTTT. Its protein is CASSYSIYLSVDRQSTDTQYF.

The chain has TRBV5-1 and TRBJ2-1; 12 positions match TRBD2. The junction had 7 bases not matched to a gene; V was cut back by 4 bases and J by 2 bases. The CDR3 has 17 residues. Germline values: CDR1 SGHRS, CDR2 YFSETQ. For the CDR3, the DNA is TGCGCCAGCAGCCCCGGACTAGCGGGGATGACCTACAATGAGCAGTTCTTC. Its protein product is CASSPGLAGMTYNEQFF.

The chain joins TRBV30 to TRBJ2-5; 7 positions agree with TRBD1. This CDR3 has 14 residues. Per the germline V gene, CDR1 is GTSNPN and CDR2 is SVGIG (reference sequence). V shed 2 bases and J 5 bases; nucleotides not matched to a gene: 8. DNA for the CDR3: TGTGCCTGGAGTCCCGGACAGGTTGGGGAGACCCAGTACTTC. This sequence encodes CAWSPGQVGETQYF. Together with reference TRBV30 and TRBJ2-5, the CDR3 gives the full variable domain: SQTIHQWPATLVQPVGSPLSLECTVEGTSNPNLYWYRQAAGRGLQLLFYSVGIGQISSEVPQNLSASRPQDRQFILSSKKLLLSDSGFYLCAWSPGQVGETQYFGPGTRLLVL.

V gene TRBV12-3 or TRBV12-4 combines with J gene TRBJ1-1; D ambiguous. CDR3 length equals 11 residues. Trimming stripped 6 bases from V and 7 bases from J, with 9 bases between. In DNA, the CDR3 is TGTGCCAGCAGCCCGGGTGGTGAAGCTTTCTTT. Residues: CASSPGGEAFF.

A single count supports this clone. The J gene is TRBJ2-7, the V gene TRBV7-6; no clear D gene. The CDR3 totals 13 residues. V was pared by 3 bases and J by 0 bases, with 6 bases between. Germline V gene data show CDR1 as SGHVS and CDR2 as FNYEAQ. The DNA for the CDR3 is TGTGCCAGCAGCTTCTCGAGCTCCTACGAGCAGTACTTC. This sequence encodes CASSFSSSYEQYF.